This TCR beta chain appears in the sequencing data of a study of blood T cell repertoires in COVID-19. V dropped 5 bases and J dropped 0 bases, with 11 bases sitting between them. Germline V gene sequence: CDR1 SGHRS, CDR2 YFSETQ. This CDR3 contains 14 residues. In the original processing: By means of reference gene primer amplification, nucleated cell counts were estimated. Sequencing used immunoSEQ multiplex PCR; TCRdb keeps in-frame clones, though not all of them. The V and J calls and clone size are taken from that table; D and trimming were inferred from the DNA. In the table there are about 140,000 clones, 85% to 90% of which are singletons.

The chain links TRBV5-1 to TRBJ1-1; D call uncertain. The source is a woman of 80 years or more with acute or convalescent COVID-19. Source material: peripheral blood. CDR3 DNA sequence: TGCGCCAGCAGATCGGGAGTTATGAACACTGAAGCTTTCTTT. Protein: CASRSGVMNTEAFF.